Listed here are 9 T cell receptor beta chains from one sample, sequenced in a study of shared clonotypes between healthy human individuals. The repertoire was sequenced with immunoSEQ multiplex PCR; TCRdb's copy has only in-frame clones and lacks some. The sample has roughly 700,000 clones; roughly 87% are singletons. The sequenced sample was memory CD8+ T cells from PBMCs. Subset noted: CD45RO+ cells pooled with CCR7-negative TemRA cells. These receptor sequences come from a man between 18 and 29 years old in good health. Some clones in this sample may be carry-over from other donors' samples.

As concerns this clone: The same CDR3 arises from other DNA sequences in this sample as well. CDR3 nucleotides: TGTGCCAGCAGTTACAGGCAGGGGAGCAATCAGCCCCAGCATTTT. Its protein is CASSYRQGSNQPQHF. The chain is built from TRBV6-5 and TRBJ1-5; D possibly corresponds to TRBD1 (6 bases). V was clipped by 2 bases and J by 1 base, with 9 bases between them. The CDR3 sequence is 15 residues long. In germline, CDR1 is MNHEY, CDR2 SVGAGI.

The rearrangement uses TRBV7-2 and TRBJ2-3, with TRBD2 as a possible D gene (5 bases). CDR3 length equals 15 residues. Germline assignment: CDR1 SGHTA and CDR2 FQGNSA. Trimming stripped 3 bases from V and 6 bases from J, with 16 bases between. The CDR3 loop reads CASSLSGSKVDTQYF. The CDR3 DNA sequence: TGTGCCAGCAGCTTGAGCGGTTCAAAGGTGGATACGCAGTATTTT.

This rearrangement joins TRBV6-5 to TRBJ2-1, with D possibly matching TRBD2 (6 bases). Per the germline V gene, CDR1 is MNHEY and CDR2 is SVGAGI. V lost 4 bases and J 4 bases, leaving 11 bases between the germline ends. The CDR3 loop spans 14 amino acids. The CDR3 bases are TGTGCCAGCAGTTCGGGAGTGGAGTACAATGAGCAGTTCTTC. Amino acid sequence: CASSSGVEYNEQFF.

This clone was detected only once. The V and J genes are TRBV4-3 and TRBJ1-1, with D perhaps TRBD1 (6 bases). V lost 4 bases, J lost 4 bases, and 16 bases lay in between. Germline V gene data show CDR1 as LGHNA and CDR2 as YSLEER. The CDR3 is made up of 15 amino acids. The CDR3 DNA sequence: TGCGCCAGCAGCCCCCTAGGATTAGGGGGCACTGAAGCTTTCTTT. Its protein is CASSPLGLGGTEAFF.

This clone was observed a few times. The chain carries TRBV27 and TRBJ1-1, with a tentative D call TRBD1 (5 bases). Germline CDR1 and CDR2: MNHEY and SMNVEV (reference sequence). Trimming took 1 base from V and 4 from J, leaving 13 bases between them. This CDR3 is 15 amino acids long. The CDR3 here is CASSLYPRGATEAFF. CDR3 bases: TGTGCCAGCAGTTTATACCCACGAGGGGCCACTGAAGCTTTCTTT.

This chain joins TRBV7-8 and TRBJ2-7; D uncertain. Germline V gene lookup returns CDR1 SGHVS and CDR2 FQNEAQ. The CDR3 length is 15 residues. V lost 5 bases and J lost 0, with 14 bases in between. The CDR3 reads CASSQSAGISYEQYF. The DNA of the CDR3 is TGTGCCAGCAGCCAGAGCGCTGGGATCTCCTACGAGCAGTACTTC. Variable domain in full (rest from reference TRBV7-8 and TRBJ2-7): GAGVSQSPRYKVAKRGQDVALRCDPISGHVSLFWYQQALGQGPEFLTYFQNEAQLDKSGLPSDRFFAERPEGSVSTLKIQRTQQEDSAVYLCASSQSAGISYEQYFGPGTRLTVT.

The chain couples TRBV10-1 to TRBJ2-1; D perhaps matches TRBD2 (5 bases). CDR1 and CDR2 from the germline V gene are WNHNN and SYGVQD (reference sequence). The CDR3 sequence is 12 residues long. V lost 4 bases and J lost 4, with 5 bases in between. In nucleotides, the CDR3 is TGCGCCAGCAGTGGAGGGTACAATGAGCAGTTCTTC. Its translation: CASSGGYNEQFF.

V usage is TRBV27 and J usage is TRBJ2-3, with TRBD2 as a possible D gene (7 bases). The length of the CDR3 is 15 residues. V was clipped by 6 bases and J by 5 bases, with 18 bases between them. Germline lookup yields CDR1 MNHEY and CDR2 SMNVEV (reference sequence). The CDR3 DNA reads TGTGCCAGCAGCGACAGGACTAGATCAGGAGATACGCAGTATTTT. Its protein is CASSDRTRSGDTQYF.

V gene TRBV28 combines with J gene TRBJ1-5; D is undetermined. Trimming shortened V by 1 base and J by 0 bases, and 16 bases separated the two germline ends. The CDR3 runs 18 residues. CDR1 and CDR2 from the germline V gene are MDHEN and SYDVKM. This chain's CDR3 is CASSLLGQRLYSNQPQHF. The CDR3 DNA sequence: TGTGCCAGCAGTTTATTGGGCCAGCGCCTCTATAGCAATCAGCCCCAGCATTTT.